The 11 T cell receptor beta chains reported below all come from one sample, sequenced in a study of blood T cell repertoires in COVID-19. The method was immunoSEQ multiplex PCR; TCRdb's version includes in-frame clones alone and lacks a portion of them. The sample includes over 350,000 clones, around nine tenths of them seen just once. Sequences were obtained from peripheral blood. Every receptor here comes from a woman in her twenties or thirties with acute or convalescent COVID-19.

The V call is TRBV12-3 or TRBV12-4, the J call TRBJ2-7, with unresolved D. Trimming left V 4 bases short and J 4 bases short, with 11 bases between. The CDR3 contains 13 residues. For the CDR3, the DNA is TGTGCCAGCAGTTATAGTAGTGTGTACGAGCAGTACTTC. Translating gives CASSYSSVYEQYF.

The CDR3, as DNA: TGTGCCAGCAGCTTAAGTTTAGGGACAGGGGGAAAGGAGACCCAGTACTTC. This translates into CASSLSLGTGGKETQYF. The chain has TRBV11-2 and TRBJ2-5, with 11 bases aligning to TRBD1. V was pared by 2 bases and J by 5 bases, with 10 bases of the junction left unmatched. The CDR3 is made up of 17 amino acids. Germline assignment: CDR1 SGHAT and CDR2 FQNNGV.

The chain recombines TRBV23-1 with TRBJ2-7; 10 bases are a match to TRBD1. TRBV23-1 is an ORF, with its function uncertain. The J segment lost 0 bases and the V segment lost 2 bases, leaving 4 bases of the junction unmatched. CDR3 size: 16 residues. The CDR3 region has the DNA TGCGCCAGCAGTCAAGCGGGGACAGGGGTCTCCTACGAGCAGTACTTC. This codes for CASSQAGTGVSYEQYF.

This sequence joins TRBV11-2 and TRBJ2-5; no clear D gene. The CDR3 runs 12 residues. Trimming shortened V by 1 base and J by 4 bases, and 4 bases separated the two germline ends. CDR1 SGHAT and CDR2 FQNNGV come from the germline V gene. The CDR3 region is CASSLVGETQYF. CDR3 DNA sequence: TGTGCCAGCAGCTTAGTCGGAGAGACCCAGTACTTC. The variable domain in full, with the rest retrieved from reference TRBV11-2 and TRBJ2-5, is EAGVAQSPRYKIIEKRQSVAFWCNPISGHATLYWYQQILGQGPKLLIQFQNNGVVDDSQLPKDRFSAERLKGVDSTLKIQPAKLEDSAVYLCASSLVGETQYFGPGTRLLVL.

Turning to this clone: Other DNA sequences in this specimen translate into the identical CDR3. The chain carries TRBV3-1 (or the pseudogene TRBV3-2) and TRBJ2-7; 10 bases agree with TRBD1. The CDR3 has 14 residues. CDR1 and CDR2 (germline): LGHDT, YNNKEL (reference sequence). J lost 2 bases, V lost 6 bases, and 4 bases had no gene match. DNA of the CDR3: TGTGCCAGCAGTCCCGGGACAGGGGCCTACGAGCAGTACTTC. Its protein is CASSPGTGAYEQYF.

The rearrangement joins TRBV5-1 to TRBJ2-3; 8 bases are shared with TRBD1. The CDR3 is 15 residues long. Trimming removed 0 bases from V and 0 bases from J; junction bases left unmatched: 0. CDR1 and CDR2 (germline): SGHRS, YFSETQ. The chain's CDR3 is CASSLGQGSTDTQYF. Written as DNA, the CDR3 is TGCGCCAGCAGCTTGGGACAGGGGAGCACAGATACGCAGTATTTT. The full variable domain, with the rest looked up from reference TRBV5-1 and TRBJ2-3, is KAGVTQTPRYLIKTRGQQVTLSCSPISGHRSVSWYQQTPGQGLQFLFEYFSETQRNKGNFPGRFSGRQFSNSRSEMNVSTLELGDSALYLCASSLGQGSTDTQYFGPGTRLTVL.

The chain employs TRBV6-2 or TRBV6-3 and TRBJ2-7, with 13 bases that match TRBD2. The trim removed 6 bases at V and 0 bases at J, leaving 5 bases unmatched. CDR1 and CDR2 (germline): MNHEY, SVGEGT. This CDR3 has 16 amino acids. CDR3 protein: CASSFGLAGASYEQYF. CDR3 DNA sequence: TGTGCCAGCAGCTTCGGACTAGCGGGGGCCTCCTACGAGCAGTACTTC.

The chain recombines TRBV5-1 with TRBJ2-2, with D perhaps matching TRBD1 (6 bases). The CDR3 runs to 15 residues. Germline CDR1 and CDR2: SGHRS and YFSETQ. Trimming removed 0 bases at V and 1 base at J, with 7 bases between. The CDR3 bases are TGCGCCAGCAGCTTGGTGGGACAGAACACCGGGGAGCTGTTTTTT. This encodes CASSLVGQNTGELFF.

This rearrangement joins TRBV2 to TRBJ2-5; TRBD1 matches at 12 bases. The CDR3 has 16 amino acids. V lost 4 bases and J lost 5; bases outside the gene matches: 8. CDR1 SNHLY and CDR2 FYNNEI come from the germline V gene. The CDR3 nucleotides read TGTGCCAGCAGTGGAATCCGGGACAGGGGGCGGGAGACCCAGTACTTC. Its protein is CASSGIRDRGRETQYF.

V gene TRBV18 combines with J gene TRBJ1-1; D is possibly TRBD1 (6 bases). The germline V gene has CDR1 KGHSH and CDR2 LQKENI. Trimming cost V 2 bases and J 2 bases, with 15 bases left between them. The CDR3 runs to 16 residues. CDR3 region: CASSPNRGQPNTEAFF. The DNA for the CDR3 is TGTGCCAGCTCACCAAATAGGGGACAACCAAACACTGAAGCTTTCTTT.

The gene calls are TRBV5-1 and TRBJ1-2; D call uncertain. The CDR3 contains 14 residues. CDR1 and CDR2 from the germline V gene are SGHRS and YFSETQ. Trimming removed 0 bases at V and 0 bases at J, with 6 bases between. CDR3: CASSLVQSNYGYTF. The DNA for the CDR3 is TGCGCCAGCAGCTTGGTACAGTCTAACTATGGCTACACCTTC.